This T cell receptor (beta chain) was captured in a study of T cell repertoires in cytomegalovirus infection. This clonotype has a handful of counts. What it binds is unknown. TCRdb re-called the reads with MiXCR, one entry per CDR3 protein. The sample lists around 800,000 distinct CDR3 sequences; about 33% were seen once. V was clipped by 0 bases and J by 8 bases; unmatched bases: 10. The CDR3 consists of 16 residues. Germline V gene data show CDR1 as SGDLS and CDR2 as YYNGEE. The receptor comes from a human donor in good health (CMV status not recorded). Some clones in this sample may be carry-over from other donors' samples. The sample in question was cultured CD8+ T cells from PBMCs, obtained from culture after CMV antigen stimulation. V and J are TRBV9 and TRBJ2-1; 8 bases are shared with TRBD1. CDR3 sequence reads: CASSVESGGRLDEQFF. CDR3 nucleotide sequence: TGTGCCAGCAGCGTAGAGTCAGGGGGCAGGTTAGATGAGCAGTTCTTC.